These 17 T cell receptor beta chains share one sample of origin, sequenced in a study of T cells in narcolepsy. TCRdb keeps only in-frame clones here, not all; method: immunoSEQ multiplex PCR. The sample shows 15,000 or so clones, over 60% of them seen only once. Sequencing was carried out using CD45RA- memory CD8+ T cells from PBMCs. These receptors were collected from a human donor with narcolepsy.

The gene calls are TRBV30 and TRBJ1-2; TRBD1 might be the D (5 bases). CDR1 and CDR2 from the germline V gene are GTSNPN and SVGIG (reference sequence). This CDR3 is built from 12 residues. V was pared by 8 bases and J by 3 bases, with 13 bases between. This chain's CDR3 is CADGSRDYGYTF. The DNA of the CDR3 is TGTGCCGACGGGAGCAGGGACTATGGCTACACCTTC.

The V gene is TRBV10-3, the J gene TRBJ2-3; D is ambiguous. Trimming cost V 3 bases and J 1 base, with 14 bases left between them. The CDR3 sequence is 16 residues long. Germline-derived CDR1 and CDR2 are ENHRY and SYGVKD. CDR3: CAISDQTRAGTDTQYF. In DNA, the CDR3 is TGTGCCATCAGTGATCAGACACGTGCGGGCACAGATACGCAGTATTTT.

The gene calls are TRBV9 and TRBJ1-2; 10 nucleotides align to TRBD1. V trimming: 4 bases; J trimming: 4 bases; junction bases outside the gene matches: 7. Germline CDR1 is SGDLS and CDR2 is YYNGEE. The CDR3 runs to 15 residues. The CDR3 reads CASSPGTGAGYGYTF. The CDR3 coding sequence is TGTGCCAGCAGCCCGGGGACAGGGGCAGGCTATGGCTACACCTTC.

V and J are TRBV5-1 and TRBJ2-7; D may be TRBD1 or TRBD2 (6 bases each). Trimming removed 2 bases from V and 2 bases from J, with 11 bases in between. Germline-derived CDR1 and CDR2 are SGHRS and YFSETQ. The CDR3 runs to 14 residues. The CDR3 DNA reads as TGCGCCAGCAGCTTAGGGGGGCCCACCTACGAGCAGTACTTC. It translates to CASSLGGPTYEQYF. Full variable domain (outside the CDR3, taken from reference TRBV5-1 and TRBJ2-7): KAGVTQTPRYLIKTRGQQVTLSCSPISGHRSVSWYQQTPGQGLQFLFEYFSETQRNKGNFPGRFSGRQFSNSRSEMNVSTLELGDSALYLCASSLGGPTYEQYFGPGTRLTVT.

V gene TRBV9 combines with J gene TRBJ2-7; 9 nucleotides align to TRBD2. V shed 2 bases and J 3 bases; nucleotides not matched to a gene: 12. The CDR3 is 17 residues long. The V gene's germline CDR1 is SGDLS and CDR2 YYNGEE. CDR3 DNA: TGTGCCAGCAGCGTGGATAAAGGACTAGCGAATTTCTACGAGCAGTACTTC. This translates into CASSVDKGLANFYEQYF.

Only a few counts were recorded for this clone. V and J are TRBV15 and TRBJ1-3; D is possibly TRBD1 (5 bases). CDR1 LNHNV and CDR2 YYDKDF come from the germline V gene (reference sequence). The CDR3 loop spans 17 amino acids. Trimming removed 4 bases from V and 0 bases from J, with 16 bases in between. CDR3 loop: CATSNGDGSYSGNTIYF. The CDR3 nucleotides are TGTGCCACCAGCAACGGGGACGGATCTTACTCTGGAAACACCATATATTTT.

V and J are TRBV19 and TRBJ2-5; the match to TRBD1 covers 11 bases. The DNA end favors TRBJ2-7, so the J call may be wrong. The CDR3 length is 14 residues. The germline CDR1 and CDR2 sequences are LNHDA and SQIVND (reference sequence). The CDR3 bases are TGTGCCAGTAGTTCGGGGACAGGGGGTTACGAGCAGTACTTC. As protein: CASSSGTGGYEQYF.

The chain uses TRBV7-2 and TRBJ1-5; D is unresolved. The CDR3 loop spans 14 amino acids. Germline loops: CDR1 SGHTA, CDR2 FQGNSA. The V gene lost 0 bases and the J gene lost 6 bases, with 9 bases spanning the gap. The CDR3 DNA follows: TGTGCCAGCAGCTTAGCCGGGGTCCCTCAGCCCCAGCATTTT. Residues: CASSLAGVPQPQHF.

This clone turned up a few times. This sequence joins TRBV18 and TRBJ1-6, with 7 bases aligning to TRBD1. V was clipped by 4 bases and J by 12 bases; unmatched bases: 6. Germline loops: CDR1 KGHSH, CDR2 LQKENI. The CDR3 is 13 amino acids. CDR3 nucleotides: TGTGCCAGCTCACTTCACAGGGGATTACCCCTCCACTTT. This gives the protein CASSLHRGLPLHF.

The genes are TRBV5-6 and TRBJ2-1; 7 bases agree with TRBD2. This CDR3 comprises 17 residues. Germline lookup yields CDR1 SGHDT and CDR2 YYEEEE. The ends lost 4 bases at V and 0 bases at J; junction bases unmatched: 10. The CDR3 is CASSPITGGVSYNEQFF. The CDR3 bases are TGTGCCAGCAGCCCCATAACGGGGGGAGTCTCCTACAATGAGCAGTTCTTC. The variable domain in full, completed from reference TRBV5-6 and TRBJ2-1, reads DAGVTQSPTHLIKTRGQQVTLRCSPKSGHDTVSWYQQALGQGPQFIFQYYEEEERQRGNFPDRFSGHQFPNYSSELNVNALLLGDSALYLCASSPITGGVSYNEQFFGPGTRLTVL.

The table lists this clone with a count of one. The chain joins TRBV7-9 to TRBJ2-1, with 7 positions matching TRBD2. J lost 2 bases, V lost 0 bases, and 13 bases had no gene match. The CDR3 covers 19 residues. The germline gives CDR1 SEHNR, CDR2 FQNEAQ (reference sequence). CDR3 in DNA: TGTGCCAGCAGCTTAGCGCCCGGGACGGGAGGACCGCCCTACAATGAGCAGTTCTTC. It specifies CASSLAPGTGGPPYNEQFF.

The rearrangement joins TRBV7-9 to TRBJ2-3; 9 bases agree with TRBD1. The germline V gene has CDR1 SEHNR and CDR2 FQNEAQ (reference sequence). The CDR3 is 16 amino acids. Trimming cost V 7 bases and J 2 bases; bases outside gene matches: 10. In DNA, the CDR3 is TGTGCCAGCATCCTCCCGGGACAGGGCCCCACAGATACGCAGTATTTT. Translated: CASILPGQGPTDTQYF.

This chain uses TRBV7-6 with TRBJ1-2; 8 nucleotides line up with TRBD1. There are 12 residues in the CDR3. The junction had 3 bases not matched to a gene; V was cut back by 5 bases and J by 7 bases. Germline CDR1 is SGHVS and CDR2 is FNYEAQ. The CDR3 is CASSADRVGYTF. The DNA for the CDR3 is TGTGCCAGCAGCGCGGACAGGGTTGGCTACACCTTC.

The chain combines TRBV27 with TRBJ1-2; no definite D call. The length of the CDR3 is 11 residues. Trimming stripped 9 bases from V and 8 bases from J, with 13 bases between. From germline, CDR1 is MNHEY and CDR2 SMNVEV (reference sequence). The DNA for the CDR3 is TGTGCCAGTTTGAGTGGGAGGGGCTACACCTTC. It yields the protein CASLSGRGYTF.

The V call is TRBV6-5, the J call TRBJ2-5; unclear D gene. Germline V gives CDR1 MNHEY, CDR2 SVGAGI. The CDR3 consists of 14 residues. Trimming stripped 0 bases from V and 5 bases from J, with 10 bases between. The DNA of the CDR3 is TGTGCCAGCAGTTACTCGAACGGGCGGGAGACCCAGTACTTC. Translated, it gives CASSYSNGRETQYF.

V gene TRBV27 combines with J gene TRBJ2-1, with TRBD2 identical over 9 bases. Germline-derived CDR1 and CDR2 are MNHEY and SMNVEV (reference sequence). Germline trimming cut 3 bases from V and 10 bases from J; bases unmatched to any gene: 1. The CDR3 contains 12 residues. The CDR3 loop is CASSFSGSEQFF. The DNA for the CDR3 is TGTGCCAGCAGTTTTAGCGGGAGCGAGCAGTTCTTC.

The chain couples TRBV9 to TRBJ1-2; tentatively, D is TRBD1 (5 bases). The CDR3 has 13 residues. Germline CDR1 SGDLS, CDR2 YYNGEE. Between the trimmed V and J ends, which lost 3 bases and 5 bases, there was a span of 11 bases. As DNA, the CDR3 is TGTGCCAGCAGCGCCGACAGATGGTATGGCTACACCTTC. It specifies CASSADRWYGYTF.